Below are 24 T cell receptor beta chains sequenced from a single sample in a study of T cell responses to AZD1222 COVID-19 vaccine. The assay was immunoSEQ multiplex PCR, and TCRdb's table has in-frame clones only and misses some. Among around 130,000 clones listed, approximately 83% were seen once. The specimen comprised peripheral blood, sampled on day 0 of AZD1222 vaccination. All receptors derive from an adult in good health.

The chain is built from TRBV6-5 and TRBJ2-1, with 9 bases matching TRBD1. In germline, CDR1 is MNHEY, CDR2 SVGAGI. V was pared by 2 bases and J by 2 bases, with 4 bases of the junction left unmatched. The CDR3 is made up of 16 amino acids. The CDR3 sequence is CASSYGTGFTYNEQFF. In nucleotides, the CDR3 is TGTGCCAGCAGTTACGGGACAGGGTTCACCTACAATGAGCAGTTCTTC.

Comment on this clone: Germline is not matched at one junction end, which may reflect a read error. The gene calls are TRBV7-7 and TRBJ2-7; D ambiguous. This CDR3 has 16 residues. The germline CDR1 and CDR2 sequences are SSHAT and FNYEAQ (reference sequence). DNA of the CDR3: TGTGCTAGCAGCCCCGACCTACAGAGGAGCTCCTACGAGCAGTACTTC. Translating it yields CASSPDLQRSSYEQYF.

This clone occurred a few times. V gene TRBV6-5 combines with J gene TRBJ2-7; tentatively, D is TRBD1 (5 bases). The CDR3 consists of 16 residues. The V end lost 0 bases, the J end lost 10 bases, and 22 bases lay between the germline ends. Germline V lookup: CDR1 MNHEY, CDR2 SVGAGI. This chain's CDR3 is CASSYSSRAPSGIQYF. The CDR3 nucleotides read TGTGCCAGCAGTTACTCGAGCCGTGCCCCTTCAGGGATACAGTACTTC.

The chain links TRBV4-3 to TRBJ2-1, with D perhaps being TRBD1 or TRBD2 (5 bases each). The CDR3 sequence is 17 residues long. V was trimmed by 0 bases and J by 8 bases, leaving 20 bases between them. The germline gives CDR1 LGHNA, CDR2 YSLEER. This CDR3 reads CASSQDPSGTILDEQFF. The CDR3 DNA sequence: TGCGCCAGCAGCCAAGACCCGTCTGGGACCATCCTCGATGAGCAGTTCTTC.

V and J are TRBV6-4 and TRBJ1-3; D possibly corresponds to TRBD1 (6 bases). The CDR3 runs 14 residues. Trimming cost V 6 bases and J 4 bases, with 13 bases left between them. Germline V CDR1 and CDR2: MRHNA, SNTAGT. DNA of the CDR3: TGTGCCAGCAGACTACAGGGTACCGGAAACACCATATATTTT. Protein: CASRLQGTGNTIYF.

This chain joins TRBV11-2 and TRBJ2-1, with D tentatively TRBD1 or TRBD2 (5 bases each). Trimming left V 4 bases short and J 9 bases short, with 22 bases between. Looked up from germline, CDR1 is SGHAT and CDR2 is FQNNGV. There are 16 residues in the CDR3. The CDR3 DNA follows: TGTGCCAGCAGCTCAGGGACGTTTGTGGCTTCTGGTGAGCAGTTCTTC. Translated: CASSSGTFVASGEQFF.

The J gene is TRBJ1-2, the V gene TRBV5-6; D might be TRBD1 (6 bases). Germline CDR1 is SGHDT and CDR2 is YYEEEE. The V end lost 3 bases, the J end lost 0 bases, and 9 bases lay between the germline ends. The CDR3 is 14 amino acids. The CDR3 loop is CASSWTEANYGYTF. The CDR3 region has the DNA TGTGCCAGCAGCTGGACAGAAGCTAACTATGGCTACACCTTC.

The chain joins TRBV10-3 to TRBJ1-1; 7 bases align to TRBD1. The CDR3 is 13 amino acids. Germline CDR1 reads ENHRY; CDR2 reads SYGVKD. V dropped 5 bases and J dropped 1; count of bases not matched to a gene: 1. This chain's CDR3 is CAISRQGNTEAFF. The DNA of the CDR3 is TGTGCCATCAGTCGACAGGGGAACACTGAAGCTTTCTTT.

This chain uses TRBV19 with TRBJ2-2; 7 nucleotides align to TRBD1. From germline, CDR1 is LNHDA and CDR2 SQIVND (reference sequence). This CDR3 contains 15 residues. Trimming removed 2 bases from V and 4 bases from J; junction bases left unmatched: 4. Here the CDR3 reads CASSILGQFTGELFF. As DNA, the CDR3 is TGTGCCAGTAGTATATTGGGACAGTTCACCGGGGAGCTGTTTTTT.

This clone was detected only a few times. The chain recombines TRBV5-4 with TRBJ1-4; the match to TRBD1 covers 11 bases. The CDR3 runs 17 residues. Looked up from germline, CDR1 is SGHNT and CDR2 is YYREEE (reference sequence). Germline trimming cut 4 bases from V and 4 bases from J; bases unmatched to any gene: 9. The CDR3 DNA reads as TGTGCCAGCAGCGAACCGGGACAGGGGGTTCTTAATGAAAAACTGTTTTTT. It specifies CASSEPGQGVLNEKLFF. The whole variable domain, filled in from reference TRBV5-4 and TRBJ1-4, reads ETGVTQSPTHLIKTRGQQVTLRCSSQSGHNTVSWYQQALGQGPQFIFQYYREEENGRGNFPPRFSGLQFPNYSSELNVNALELDDSALYLCASSEPGQGVLNEKLFFGSGTQLSVL.

The chain has TRBV18 and TRBJ2-5; the match to TRBD2 covers 7 bases. Trimming cost V 4 bases and J 1 base; bases outside gene matches: 6. The CDR3 runs to 15 residues. CDR1 and CDR2 (germline): KGHSH, LQKENI. CDR3 loop: CASSLQAGVQETQYF. The CDR3 bases are TGTGCCAGCTCACTTCAGGCGGGAGTCCAAGAGACCCAGTACTTC.

The CDR3 loop reads CAWSVGKLYEQYF. CDR3 DNA: TGTGCCTGGAGTGTCGGCAAACTCTACGAGCAGTACTTC. This sequence joins TRBV30 and TRBJ2-7; D is undetermined. The CDR3 spans 13 residues. Between the trimmed V and J ends, which lost 0 bases and 3 bases, there was a span of 9 bases. Germline V gene sequence: CDR1 GTSNPN, CDR2 SVGIG (reference sequence).

This clone showed up just once. The chain carries TRBV7-9 and TRBJ1-2, with D possibly matching TRBD1 (5 bases). The CDR3 runs to 15 residues. Germline CDR1 SEHNR, CDR2 FQNEAQ (reference sequence). V was clipped by 5 bases and J by 4 bases, with 17 bases between them. CDR3 residues: CASSQGGRGAYGYTF. In DNA form, the CDR3 reads TGTGCCAGCAGCCAAGGCGGGAGAGGGGCCTATGGCTACACCTTC.

This clone was counted a single time. The V and J genes are TRBV28 and TRBJ1-2; 7 nucleotides match TRBD1. CDR1 is MDHEN, CDR2 SYDVKM, per germline. The CDR3 extends over 12 amino acids. With V trimmed by 5 bases and J by 8 bases, 5 bases remained unmatched. The CDR3 is CASSTTGVGYTF. DNA of the CDR3: TGTGCCAGCAGTACTACAGGGGTAGGCTACACCTTC.

V and J are TRBV9 and TRBJ1-1; D is uncertain. The CDR3 sequence is 14 residues long. Trimming took 2 bases from V and 1 from J, leaving 9 bases between them. Germline-derived CDR1 and CDR2 are SGDLS and YYNGEE. In nucleotides, the CDR3 is TGTGCCAGCAGCGTTACTCTGGAGAACACTGAAGCTTTCTTT. Amino acids: CASSVTLENTEAFF.

The chain carries TRBV13 and TRBJ1-1; 8 nucleotides match TRBD1. The CDR3 spans 15 residues. Germline CDR1 and CDR2: PRHDT and FYEKMQ (reference sequence). V dropped 7 bases and J dropped 2; count of bases not matched to a gene: 9. The CDR3 DNA follows: TGTGCCAGCAAGGACAGGGAGGTTGAAAACACTGAAGCTTTCTTT. Translated: CASKDREVENTEAFF.

The chain couples TRBV3-1 (or the pseudogene TRBV3-2) to TRBJ1-6; 10 positions agree with TRBD1. This CDR3 contains 16 residues. V was clipped by 4 bases and J by 7 bases; unmatched bases: 7. The germline V gene encodes CDR1 LGHDT and CDR2 YNNKEL (reference sequence). The CDR3 spells CASSRGGQGWNSPLHF. Written as DNA, the CDR3 is TGTGCCAGCAGCCGGGGGGGACAGGGGTGGAATTCACCCCTCCACTTT.

The V gene is TRBV18, the J gene TRBJ2-1; 7 nucleotides match TRBD1. The CDR3 has 14 amino acids. CDR1 and CDR2 from the germline V gene are KGHSH and LQKENI. V lost 3 bases, J lost 6 bases, and 5 bases stayed unmatched. CDR3: CASSPGAGGNEQFF. The DNA for the CDR3 is TGTGCCAGCTCACCCGGGGCAGGGGGCAATGAGCAGTTCTTC.

V is TRBV7-8 and J is TRBJ2-5; 10 nucleotides align to TRBD1. V dropped 3 bases and J dropped 5; count of bases not matched to a gene: 6. The CDR3 loop spans 15 amino acids. Germline V gene lookup returns CDR1 SGHVS and CDR2 FQNEAQ. CDR3 nucleotides: TGTGCCAGCAGCTTCCGACAGGGGGCTGGGGAGACCCAGTACTTC. Amino acid sequence: CASSFRQGAGETQYF.

This clone was found a few times. The rearrangement links TRBV1 to TRBJ1-2; TRBD1 was called by the table and not checked on the DNA. TRBV1 is tagged as a pseudogene. The CDR3 contains 17 residues. The CDR3 is CTSSQGETGVRIYGYTF. The CDR3 region has the DNA TGCACCAGCAGCCAAGGGGAGACAGGGGTCCGCATCTATGGCTACACCTTC.

Comments on this clone: Sequence at one end of the junction differs from germline and may be a read error. This chain joins TRBV9 and TRBJ1-6; D may be TRBD1 (5 bases). This CDR3 comprises 14 residues. The V gene's germline CDR1 is SGDLS and CDR2 YYNGEE. CDR3 protein: CATSQGSDNSPLHF. The CDR3 DNA sequence: TGTGCCACCAGCCAGGGAAGTGATAATTCACCCCTCCACTTT.

This rearrangement joins TRBV19 to TRBJ1-3; a possible D gene is TRBD1 (6 bases). The V and J ends lost 7 bases and 4 bases respectively, with 11 bases between them. The CDR3 spans 13 residues. Germline CDR1 LNHDA, CDR2 SQIVND (reference sequence). CDR3 amino acids: CASTDRRGNTIYF. CDR3 DNA: TGTGCCAGTACAGACAGGCGCGGAAACACCATATATTTT.

The chain joins TRBV2 to TRBJ2-3; maybe TRBD2 (7 bases). CDR3 length: 15 amino acids. The ends were cut back, 1 base at V and 2 bases at J, with 10 bases in the middle. Germline V gene sequence: CDR1 SNHLY, CDR2 FYNNEI. Here the CDR3 DNA reads TGTGCCAGCAGTGAAGGCGGGGGCCACACAGATACGCAGTATTTT. Residues: CASSEGGGHTDTQYF.

The gene calls are TRBV5-1 and TRBJ2-3; D assignment may be TRBD1 or TRBD2 (5 bases each). V lost 0 bases and J lost 6, with 11 bases in between. In germline, CDR1 is SGHRS, CDR2 YFSETQ. CDR3 length: 14 residues. Written as DNA, the CDR3 is TGCGCCAGCAGCTTGGGAGGGGTGGCGGATACGCAGTATTTT. As protein: CASSLGGVADTQYF.